This TCR beta chain was recovered during a study of T cell responses to AZD1222 COVID-19 vaccine. Study results and caveats: Among the donors, most were white British and more were female, and clonal diversity was possibly underestimated.

Generated by immunoSEQ multiplex PCR, the TCRdb table keeps only in-frame clones and is missing some. This table holds over 100,000 clones, 70% to 90% found once. With respect to this clone: Its cognate antigen is unknown.

Germline CDR1 reads MNHEY; CDR2 reads SVGAGI. V lost 0 bases and J lost 9; bases outside the gene matches: 5. The CDR3 has 16 amino acids. The source was peripheral blood, collected on day 0 of AZD1222 vaccination. This sequence originates from an adult in good health. This sequence joins TRBV6-5 and TRBJ1-6, with 10 bases that match TRBD1. In nucleotides, the CDR3 is TGTGCCAGCAGTTACTCGAGGACAGGGGGTCGTTCACCCCTCCACTTT. This codes for CASSYSRTGGRSPLHF.